This T cell receptor beta chain was obtained from a study of blood T cells in healthy people across ages. Many counts were recorded for this clonotype. Trimming removed 5 bases at V and 4 bases at J, with 11 bases between. This CDR3 comprises 13 residues. The V gene's germline CDR1 is SGHAT and CDR2 FQNNGV. Using a J-beta primer mix together with a sample-barcoded 5' primer, a second PCR was run for roughly 7 to 11 cycles. Each cDNA was tagged by a template-switch adaptor containing 12 random nucleotides. TCRdb re-called the 5' RACE reads with MiXCR, one entry per CDR3 protein. The repertoire includes 650,000 to 700,000 distinct CDR3 sequences, about 51% of them detected once, and roughly 14% sits in the top ten.

The receptor was derived from a woman older than 75 in good health. The rearrangement joins TRBV11-2 to TRBJ2-5, with a tentative D call TRBD2 (6 bases). Sequenced: blood. For the CDR3, the DNA is TGTGCCAGCAGCCCAGGCGGGGTAGAGACCCAGTACTTC. Its protein is CASSPGGVETQYF.